The source of this T cell receptor beta chain is a study of T-cell reconstitution after alpha-beta-depleted transplantation in children. This CDR3 contains 13 residues. Looked up from germline, CDR1 is SGDLS and CDR2 is YYNGEE. Trimming removed 7 bases at V and 2 bases at J, with 13 bases between. TCRbeta library preparation incorporated unique molecular identifiers. TCRdb reprocessed the PCR reads via MiXCR and lists one record per CDR3 protein. This table holds some 500,000 distinct CDR3 sequences, approximately 20% found once. The starting material was PBMCs from the stem cell graft donor, obtained from the stem cell graft. This chain connects TRBV9 to TRBJ2-7; D may be TRBD2 (7 bases). The sequence was obtained from a human donor who donated a stem cell graft to a child with acute lymphoblastic leukemia. The CDR3 DNA reads as TGTGCCAGCGGGGGCGGGAGTCCCTACGAGCAGTACTTC. It encodes CASGGGSPYEQYF.